The 16 T cell receptor beta chains listed next were all sequenced from one sample in a study of Graves' ophthalmopathy and Graves' hyperthyroidism. Amplified TCR beta CDR3 regions were obtained using RNA transcripts as template. The workflow started with a first-round RT-PCR run with HTBI primers and then moved on to a second-round multiplex PCR. MiXCR was run by TCRdb on the multiplex PCR reads, yielding one entry per CDR3 protein. Here the sample spans 740,000 or so distinct CDR3 sequences, 40% being singletons. Sequenced: peripheral blood. Receptors originate from an adult man with Graves' ophthalmopathy.

The V gene is TRBV7-9, the J gene TRBJ2-7; D assignment may be TRBD1 or TRBD2 (5 bases each). This CDR3 region has 16 residues. V was trimmed by 6 bases and J by 6 bases, leaving 24 bases between them. Germline V lookup: CDR1 SEHNR, CDR2 FQNEAQ (reference sequence). The CDR3 reads CASSYSAGTASREQYF. As DNA, the CDR3 is TGTGCCAGCAGTTACTCAGCCGGGACGGCGAGTCGCGAGCAGTACTTC.

This clonotype was picked up a small number of times. The chain couples TRBV20-1 to TRBJ1-6; no definite D call. CDR1 is DFQATT, CDR2 SNEGSKA, per germline (reference sequence). The V gene lost 4 bases and the J gene lost 7 bases, with 14 bases spanning the gap. The CDR3 runs 14 residues. CDR3 bases: TGCAGTGCTACCCAAGGCGCTTTGAATTCACCCCTCCACTTT. This codes for CSATQGALNSPLHF.

The chain recombines TRBV12-3 or TRBV12-4 with TRBJ2-7, with 11 bases fitting TRBD1. The CDR3 runs 14 residues. V dropped 4 bases and J dropped 4; count of bases not matched to a gene: 3. CDR3 in amino acids: CASSWDRGIYEQYF. CDR3 sequence (DNA): TGTGCCAGCAGTTGGGACAGGGGGATTTACGAGCAGTACTTC.

This chain joins TRBV25-1 and TRBJ1-6, with D possibly matching TRBD1 (5 bases). Trimming took off 7 bases at V and 8 bases at J, with 15 bases between the two ends. The CDR3 has 14 amino acids. Germline CDR1 is MGHDK and CDR2 is SYGVNS. This CDR3 is CASTPAGGYSPLHF. Written as DNA, the CDR3 is TGTGCCAGCACTCCGGCTGGGGGTTATTCACCCCTCCACTTT.

The chain's CDR3 is CSASGGQGVGAFF. DNA of the CDR3: TGCAGTGCTAGTGGCGGACAGGGGGTTGGAGCTTTCTTT. The rearrangement links TRBV20-1 to TRBJ1-1; 10 positions match TRBD1. The CDR3 is 13 amino acids. The J segment lost 10 bases and the V segment lost 3 bases, leaving 8 bases of the junction unmatched. Germline V lookup: CDR1 DFQATT, CDR2 SNEGSKA (reference sequence).

This clonotype was found a few times. V is TRBV7-9 and J is TRBJ1-5, with 9 positions matching TRBD1. Per the germline V gene, CDR1 is SEHNR and CDR2 is FQNEAQ (reference sequence). There are 16 residues in the CDR3. With V trimmed by 5 bases and J by 1 base, 6 bases remained unmatched. CDR3 sequence (DNA): TGTGCCAGCAGCCTAGGACAGGGGCGAAGCAATCAGCCCCAGCATTTT. It encodes CASSLGQGRSNQPQHF.

This clonotype was picked up a small number of times. This chain connects TRBV7-2 to TRBJ2-7; D may be TRBD1 (5 bases). Germline V gene lookup returns CDR1 SGHTA and CDR2 FQGNSA. This CDR3 is built from 17 residues. Between the trimmed V and J ends, which lost 1 base and 0 bases, there was a span of 16 bases. The CDR3 region is CASSLDSIGANSYEQYF. The DNA for the CDR3 is TGTGCCAGCAGCTTAGATTCCATAGGGGCCAACTCCTACGAGCAGTACTTC. Full variable domain (remainder filled in from reference TRBV7-2 and TRBJ2-7): GAGVSQSPSNKVTEKGKDVELRCDPISGHTALYWYRQSLGQGLEFLIYFQGNSAPDKSGLPSDRFSAERTGGSVSTLTIQRTQQEDSAVYLCASSLDSIGANSYEQYFGPGTRLTVT.

V is TRBV6-1 and J is TRBJ2-7; the D gene is possibly TRBD1 (6 bases). V lost 6 bases to trimming and J lost 6 bases, with 18 bases between them. Germline assignment: CDR1 MNHNS and CDR2 SASEGT. The CDR3 length is 14 residues. CDR3 coding DNA: TGTGCCAGCAGCTCGGGACACATCTCTTCCGAGCAGTACTTC. It is translated as CASSSGHISSEQYF.

This clonotype came up once. The rearrangement joins TRBV2 to TRBJ2-5, with a tentative D call TRBD1 (5 bases). V gave up 8 bases and J gave up 5 bases, with 18 bases separating them. The CDR3 sequence is 14 residues long. From germline, CDR1 is SNHLY and CDR2 FYNNEI. The CDR3 here is CASSPPTDPETQYF. The DNA of the CDR3 is TGTGCCAGCTCACCTCCGACAGATCCGGAGACCCAGTACTTC.

The sample holds many counts of this clonotype. The J gene is TRBJ2-7, the V gene TRBV25-1; D may match TRBD1 or TRBD2 (6 bases each). V dropped 3 bases and J dropped 0 bases, with 15 bases sitting between them. CDR1 is MGHDK and CDR2 is SYGVNS in the germline V gene. This CDR3 has 16 amino acids. The CDR3: CASSDDPEGGSYEQYF. The CDR3 coding sequence is TGTGCCAGCAGTGACGATCCCGAGGGGGGCTCCTACGAGCAGTACTTC.

The chain links TRBV7-9 to TRBJ1-5; a weak D match, TRBD1 (6 bases). The V gene's germline CDR1 is SEHNR and CDR2 FQNEAQ (reference sequence). This CDR3 region has 18 residues. The germline V and J ends were trimmed by 5 bases and 0 bases, with 20 bases remaining between them. The CDR3 loop reads CASSLGGAVEYSNQPQHF. In DNA, the CDR3 is TGTGCCAGCAGCCTAGGGGGGGCCGTGGAGTATAGCAATCAGCCCCAGCATTTT. The variable domain in full, completed from reference TRBV7-9 and TRBJ1-5, reads DTGVSQNPRHKITKRGQNVTFRCDPISEHNRLYWYRQTLGQGPEFLTYFQNEAQLEKSRLLSDRFSAERPKGSFSTLEIQRTEQGDSAMYLCASSLGGAVEYSNQPQHFGDGTRLSIL.

This clonotype was seen more than once but under ten times. The junction differs from germline at one of its ends, possibly a read error. The chain carries TRBV7-3 and TRBJ2-7; D unclear. The length of the CDR3 is 15 residues. Germline-derived CDR1 and CDR2 are SGHTA and FQGTGA. CDR3 amino acids: CASSQKVQAPREQYF. In DNA form, the CDR3 reads TGCGCCAGCAGCCAAAAGGTCCAGGCCCCTCGCGAGCAGTACTTC.

This clonotype was seen only a few times. V and J are TRBV6-1 and TRBJ1-2, with D perhaps matching TRBD1 (5 bases). Germline CDR1 is MNHNS and CDR2 is SASEGT. V was clipped by 5 bases and J by 5 bases, with 15 bases between them. The CDR3 loop spans 14 amino acids. In DNA form, the CDR3 reads TGTGCCAGCAGTTACTCGCTCAGGGCATATGGCTACACCTTC. The encoded protein is CASSYSLRAYGYTF.

Only one count was recorded for this clonotype. The rearrangement joins TRBV25-1 to TRBJ2-2; D call uncertain. Germline CDR1 is MGHDK and CDR2 is SYGVNS. CDR3 length: 14 residues. Trimming cost V 8 bases and J 5 bases, with 15 bases left between them. CDR3 region: CASGLLSATGELFF. Here the CDR3 DNA reads TGTGCCAGCGGCTTGTTGTCAGCAACCGGGGAGCTGTTTTTT.

V usage is TRBV5-4 and J usage is TRBJ2-7, with 8 positions matching TRBD1. Germline values: CDR1 SGHNT, CDR2 YYREEE (reference sequence). CDR3 size: 16 residues. The V gene end was trimmed by 4 bases and the J gene end by 3 bases; junction bases not matched to a gene: 12. CDR3 coding DNA: TGTGCCAGCAGCCAAGGACAGGGATCGGGACTCTACGAGCAGTACTTC. Residues: CASSQGQGSGLYEQYF. The full variable domain, its missing parts supplied by reference TRBV5-4 and TRBJ2-7, is ETGVTQSPTHLIKTRGQQVTLRCSSQSGHNTVSWYQQALGQGPQFIFQYYREEENGRGNFPPRFSGLQFPNYSSELNVNALELDDSALYLCASSQGQGSGLYEQYFGPGTRLTVT.

This clonotype was seen more than once but under ten times. The chain is built from TRBV6-5 and TRBJ1-4; no clear D gene. The CDR3 contains 15 residues. Germline V gives CDR1 MNHEY, CDR2 SVGAGI. Trimming left V 10 bases short and J 3 bases short, with 18 bases between. The CDR3: CATTEEGTANEKLFF. The CDR3 DNA reads TGTGCCACCACGGAGGAGGGAACAGCTAATGAAAAACTGTTTTTT.